These 6 T cell receptor beta chains were sequenced from one sample in a study of cytomegalovirus exposure and HLA in healthy donors. Vbeta (60) and Jbeta (13) primers were used in the PCR. The data were produced by immunoSEQ multiplex PCR, yet TCRdb's version contains in-frame clones alone and is incomplete. The table has approximately 190,000 clones, approximately 78% seen once; the top ten hold roughly 0.73%. What was sequenced was PBMCs. Every receptor here comes from a young woman in good health and CMV-seronegative.

The chain is built from TRBV7-9 and TRBJ2-7; TRBD1 might be the D (6 bases). The germline V gene has CDR1 SEHNR and CDR2 FQNEAQ (reference sequence). This CDR3 spans 14 amino acids. V shed 7 bases and J shed 2 bases, with 15 bases lying between them. CDR3 region: CASTRDTSTYEQYF. Here the CDR3 DNA reads TGTGCCAGCACTCGGGACACCTCTACCTACGAGCAGTACTTC.

The chain recombines TRBV23-1 with TRBJ2-3, with 14 bases fitting TRBD2. TRBV23-1 is annotated as an ORF whose role is uncertain. With V trimmed by 6 bases and J by 6 bases, 14 bases remained unmatched. The CDR3 is 18 amino acids. The DNA for the CDR3 is TGCGCCAGCAGGTCCGACAGTACGGGACTAGCGGGAGAGGATACGCAGTATTTT. It yields the protein CASRSDSTGLAGEDTQYF.

The CDR3 is CAIGWFWTF. The CDR3 coding sequence is TGTGCCATCGGTTGGTTTTGGACCTTC. V gene TRBV6-1 combines with J gene TRBJ1-2; D is ambiguous. This CDR3 contains 9 residues. Trimming took off 10 bases at V and 14 bases at J, with 14 bases between the two ends. The germline gives CDR1 MNHNS, CDR2 SASEGT.

The CDR3 DNA reads as TGTGCCAGCAGCCTTCACAGCACTGAAGCTTTCTTT. Translating gives CASSLHSTEAFF. The chain couples TRBV7-9 to TRBJ1-1; D unclear. There are 12 residues in the CDR3. The ends were cut back, 5 bases at V and 4 bases at J, with 8 bases in the middle. CDR1 and CDR2 from the germline V gene are SEHNR and FQNEAQ (reference sequence).

The V call is TRBV7-2, the J call TRBJ2-3, with TRBD2 matching 10 bases. The CDR3 is 17 amino acids. V was pared by 1 base and J by 5 bases, with 9 bases of the junction left unmatched. Germline CDR1 reads SGHTA; CDR2 reads FQGNSA. The CDR3 bases are TGTGCCAGCAGCTTAGTTCCTTTAGCGGGGGGCCAAGATACGCAGTATTTT. Translating it yields CASSLVPLAGGQDTQYF.

This chain links TRBV6-6 with TRBJ1-3, with unresolved D. The V end was cut by 5 bases, the J end by 1 base, with 15 bases between. The germline gives CDR1 MNHNY, CDR2 SVGAGI (reference sequence). The CDR3 contains 16 residues. CDR3 protein: CASSTLRGRSGNTIYF. The CDR3 DNA is TGTGCCAGCAGTACCCTTCGAGGGAGGTCTGGAAACACCATATATTTT.